These 25 T cell receptor beta chains came from one sample sequenced in a study of vaccination effects on CD4 cells after COVID-19. Their antigen targets remain unknown. CD4+ T cells specific for antigen were expanded with viral peptide pools by the ViraFEST assay before sequencing. At the end of around eleven days of culture, CD4+ T cells were isolated. This person caught SARS-CoV-2 sometime from March to December 2020, and PCR testing confirmed the infection. Repertoires were generated with immunoSEQ multiplex PCR, while TCRdb's copy carries only in-frame clones and drops some. This sample yields tens of thousands of clones, of which 75% to 85% are seen a single time; 5.5% belongs to the top ten. Here the sequenced sample was CD4+ T cells from PBMCs cultured with HIV peptides, taken before COVID-19 vaccination. The subset here: HIV-1 Nef peptide pool negative control/reference culture. The receptors shown here come from a human donor who had a prior SARS-CoV-2 infection.

The chain joins TRBV2 to TRBJ2-3, with D possibly matching TRBD1 (5 bases). Looked up from germline, CDR1 is SNHLY and CDR2 is FYNNEI. The CDR3 totals 13 residues. With 8 bases removed from V and 4 bases from J, the gap between germline ends came to 13 bases. The CDR3 loop reads CASLRDLSDTQYF. The CDR3 DNA is TGTGCCAGCCTCAGGGATTTGTCAGATACGCAGTATTTT.

The CDR3 DNA reads as TGTGCCACCGCAGAAGGACAAAACACCGGGGAGCTGTTTTTT. Translation: CATAEGQNTGELFF. The chain has TRBV10-3 and TRBJ2-2, with a tentative D call TRBD1 (5 bases). Trimming removed 10 bases from V and 2 bases from J, with 14 bases in between. The CDR3 consists of 14 residues. Per germline, CDR1 ENHRY and CDR2 SYGVKD.

The chain employs TRBV12-5 and TRBJ2-1; D gene unclear. From germline, CDR1 is LGHNT and CDR2 FRNRAP. This CDR3 has 14 residues. The ends were cut back, 5 bases at V and 0 bases at J, with 8 bases in the middle. The CDR3 DNA reads as TGTGCTAGTGGTCAGGAGTCCTCCTACAATGAGCAGTTCTTC. Amino acid sequence: CASGQESSYNEQFF.

The CDR3 coding sequence is TGCAGTGCAGAAAAGGCGGCGACCCAGTACTTC. Encoded protein: CSAEKAATQYF. The V gene is TRBV20-1, the J gene TRBJ2-5; D remains ambiguous. V was cut by 6 bases and J by 7 bases, with 12 bases left in between. The CDR3 length is 11 residues. Germline values: CDR1 DFQATT, CDR2 SNEGSKA (reference sequence).

The chain uses TRBV6-1 and TRBJ2-7; D is unclear. The ends were cut back, 3 bases at V and 6 bases at J, with 12 bases in the middle. Germline V gives CDR1 MNHNS, CDR2 SASEGT. The CDR3 loop spans 13 amino acids. CDR3 region: CASSEFRIGEQYF. For the CDR3, the DNA is TGTGCCAGCAGTGAGTTCAGGATTGGCGAGCAGTACTTC.

With respect to this clone: The identical CDR3 is also encoded by other nucleotide sequences in the sample. In DNA form, the CDR3 reads TGTGCCAGCTCACCCCGGCGGGGGCGCAATCAGCCCCAGCATTTT. Encoded protein: CASSPRRGRNQPQHF. The V gene is TRBV18, the J gene TRBJ1-5, with TRBD1 as a possible D gene (6 bases). The germline V gene has CDR1 KGHSH and CDR2 LQKENI. The length of the CDR3 is 15 residues. V dropped 3 bases and J dropped 2 bases, with 11 bases sitting between them.

This clone was observed a handful of times. The chain is built from TRBV4-1 and TRBJ2-3; 9 nucleotides align to TRBD1. Per the germline V gene, CDR1 is MGHRA and CDR2 is YSYEKL. J gave up 3 bases and V 3 bases, and 7 bases lay outside the gene matches. The length of the CDR3 is 16 residues. Here the CDR3 reads CASSQMWGTGTDTQYF. As DNA, the CDR3 is TGCGCCAGCAGCCAGATGTGGGGGACAGGGACAGATACGCAGTATTTT.

This clone was counted only a few times. This rearrangement joins TRBV6-5 to TRBJ2-7; 7 bases match TRBD2. The germline gives CDR1 MNHEY, CDR2 SVGAGI. The CDR3 spans 13 residues. With V trimmed by 6 bases and J by 2 bases, 4 bases remained unmatched. The DNA of the CDR3 is TGTGCCAGCAGGGAGCGGGGCCCCTACGAGCAGTACTTC. Encoded protein: CASRERGPYEQYF.

Written as DNA, the CDR3 is TGTGCCAGCAGCTTAGTGGATACGCAGTATTTT. It yields the protein CASSLVDTQYF. The chain employs TRBV7-2 and TRBJ2-3; no clear D gene. The germline gives CDR1 SGHTA, CDR2 FQGNSA. Trimming cost V 1 base and J 6 bases, with 2 bases left between them. The CDR3 length is 11 residues.

The chain carries TRBV12-3 or TRBV12-4 and TRBJ2-3, with a weak D call TRBD1 (5 bases). CDR3 length: 12 amino acids. Trimming left V 6 bases short and J 8 bases short, with 12 bases between. CDR3 in DNA: TGTGCCAGCAGCCTGGCTAGGGGTACGCAGTATTTT. Encoded protein: CASSLARGTQYF.

The chain is built from TRBV29-1 and TRBJ1-1, with a tentative D call TRBD1 (5 bases). Germline V lookup: CDR1 SQVTM, CDR2 ANQGSEA. Trimming took 3 bases from V and 1 from J, leaving 12 bases between them. The CDR3 consists of 14 residues. The CDR3 coding sequence is TGCAGCGTTGATTGGGGGGGAGGGAACACTGAAGCTTTCTTT. Translation gives CSVDWGGGNTEAFF.

In regard to this clone: The same CDR3 can be traced to other DNA sequences in this sample. V is TRBV7-9 and J is TRBJ2-1, with D perhaps matching TRBD2 (6 bases). Germline CDR1 SEHNR, CDR2 FQNEAQ (reference sequence). Trimming took 2 bases from V and 1 from J, leaving 12 bases between them. The CDR3 spans 16 residues. The CDR3: CASSLSLAGSYNEQFF. For the CDR3, the DNA is TGTGCCAGCAGCTTATCCCTCGCGGGGTCCTACAATGAGCAGTTCTTC.

This chain uses TRBV11-3 with TRBJ2-2; D is perhaps TRBD1 or TRBD2 (5 bases each). CDR3 size: 15 residues. Germline CDR1 reads SGHNT; CDR2 reads YENEEA. Deletions cut 5 bases from V and 2 bases from J, with 12 bases between. Written as DNA, the CDR3 is TGTGCCAGCAGCCCCACGAGGGGAAACACCGGGGAGCTGTTTTTT. Translating gives CASSPTRGNTGELFF.

This clone came up a few times. The chain recombines TRBV5-6 with TRBJ2-1, with 7 positions matching TRBD2. J was trimmed by 5 bases and V by 1 base; bases with no gene match: 6. The CDR3 loop spans 15 amino acids. CDR1 and CDR2 (germline): SGHDT, YYEEEE. The CDR3: CASSLTQAGHNEQFF. CDR3 nucleotide sequence: TGTGCCAGCAGCTTGACTCAAGCGGGGCACAATGAGCAGTTCTTC.

V is TRBV5-4 and J is TRBJ2-5; the D gene is possibly TRBD1 (5 bases). CDR3 length equals 14 residues. Trimming pared 4 bases from V and 0 bases from J, leaving 10 bases between. Germline V gives CDR1 SGHNT, CDR2 YYREEE (reference sequence). CDR3 protein: CASSLDSYQETQYF. DNA of the CDR3: TGTGCCAGCAGCCTCGACAGTTACCAAGAGACCCAGTACTTC.

J is TRBJ2-7 and V is TRBV5-1; 13 bases line up with TRBD2. The CDR3 is made up of 16 amino acids. Germline V CDR1 and CDR2: SGHRS, YFSETQ. J lost 3 bases, V lost 4 bases, and 7 bases had no gene match. CDR3 loop: CASSARLAGGIYEQYF. The CDR3 region has the DNA TGCGCCAGCAGCGCCCGACTAGCGGGGGGTATCTACGAGCAGTACTTC.

The chain uses TRBV9 and TRBJ1-5; 9 nucleotides align to TRBD1. Germline V CDR1 and CDR2: SGDLS, YYNGEE. The CDR3 runs 17 residues. J was trimmed by 5 bases and V by 3 bases; bases with no gene match: 12. CDR3 protein: CASSEGRTGGLHQPQHF. The DNA of the CDR3 is TGTGCCAGCAGCGAGGGACGCACAGGGGGCTTGCATCAGCCCCAGCATTTT.

There are a few counts of this clone. This sequence joins TRBV6-6 and TRBJ2-7, with a weak D call TRBD1 (5 bases). The V gene lost 6 bases and the J gene lost 3 bases, with 18 bases spanning the gap. This CDR3 has 15 residues. The germline gives CDR1 MNHNY, CDR2 SVGAGI (reference sequence). CDR3 DNA: TGTGCCAGCAGCTATGACAGCACCCCCGACTACGAGCAGTACTTC. Protein product: CASSYDSTPDYEQYF.

The V gene is TRBV18, the J gene TRBJ2-6; 11 nucleotides match TRBD2. Trimming removed 4 bases from V and 2 bases from J; junction bases left unmatched: 7. CDR3 length: 18 amino acids. The germline gives CDR1 KGHSH, CDR2 LQKENI. In nucleotides, the CDR3 is TGTGCCAGCTCACAGACGACTAGCGGGATCGCTGGGGCCAACGTCCTGACTTTC. Its protein product is CASSQTTSGIAGANVLTF.

The chain joins TRBV18 to TRBJ1-3, with D perhaps TRBD1 (5 bases). The length of the CDR3 is 16 residues. The V and J ends lost 1 base and 4 bases respectively, with 14 bases between them. Per germline, CDR1 KGHSH and CDR2 LQKENI. CDR3: CASSPRSGAHGNTIYF. The CDR3 DNA reads TGTGCCAGCTCACCACGGTCCGGGGCGCACGGAAACACCATATATTTT.

The chain links TRBV10-3 to TRBJ1-6, with D possibly matching TRBD1 (5 bases). Germline CDR1 reads ENHRY; CDR2 reads SYGVKD. The CDR3 loop spans 14 amino acids. V was clipped by 4 bases and J by 10 bases, with 14 bases between them. This chain's CDR3 is CAISVAGSDSPLHF. CDR3 nucleotide sequence: TGTGCCATCAGTGTTGCAGGGTCGGACTCACCCCTCCACTTT.

There are a few counts of this clone. The chain is built from TRBV5-1 and TRBJ2-2; TRBD1 agrees at 11 bases. CDR3 length: 15 amino acids. CDR1 is SGHRS, CDR2 YFSETQ, per germline. V gave up 2 bases and J gave up 6 bases; unmatched junction bases: 3. CDR3 in DNA: TGCGCCAGCAGCTTCGGACAGGGGGCGGCCGGGGAGCTGTTTTTT. This sequence encodes CASSFGQGAAGELFF. The variable domain in full, with the rest retrieved from reference TRBV5-1 and TRBJ2-2, is KAGVTQTPRYLIKTRGQQVTLSCSPISGHRSVSWYQQTPGQGLQFLFEYFSETQRNKGNFPGRFSGRQFSNSRSEMNVSTLELGDSALYLCASSFGQGAAGELFFGEGSRLTVL.

The rearrangement joins TRBV11-2 to TRBJ2-1; 11 positions match TRBD2. Germline CDR1 reads SGHAT; CDR2 reads FQNNGV. The V and J ends lost 4 bases and 4 bases, in that order; junction bases with no gene match: 3. The CDR3 extends over 15 amino acids. The CDR3 DNA reads TGTGCCAGCAGCTCGAGACTAGCGGGGTACAATGAGCAGTTCTTC. This gives the protein CASSSRLAGYNEQFF.

V gene TRBV6-2 or TRBV6-3 combines with J gene TRBJ1-4, with TRBD1 as a possible D gene (6 bases). The length of the CDR3 is 14 residues. Germline V gene data show CDR1 as MNHEY and CDR2 as SVGEGT. V was cut by 4 bases and J by 7 bases, with 13 bases left in between. The CDR3: CASSWGGPSEKLFF. CDR3 nucleotides: TGTGCCAGCAGTTGGGGGGGGCCGAGTGAAAAACTGTTTTTT.

The chain couples TRBV7-2 to TRBJ1-6; no definite D call. Trimming shortened V by 4 bases and J by 9 bases, and 19 bases separated the two germline ends. CDR1 SGHTA and CDR2 FQGNSA come from the germline V gene. The CDR3 covers 16 residues. CDR3 in amino acids: CASSSAQARRGSPLHF. The DNA of the CDR3 is TGTGCCAGCAGCTCGGCGCAGGCTAGACGGGGTTCACCCCTCCACTTT.